The 4 T cell receptor beta chains reported below all come from one sample, sequenced in a study of T cells after yellow fever vaccination. Via MiXCR, TCRdb re-called the 5' RACE reads, giving one row per CDR3 protein. Of more than 110,000 distinct CDR3 sequences listed, under 8% are singletons. The material was CD4+ T cells sorted from PBMCs, obtained 10 days after the yellow fever booster vaccination. The receptors stem from a man in his thirties or forties who received the YFV17D yellow fever vaccine.

There are many counts of this clonotype. The rearrangement links TRBV7-2 to TRBJ2-5, with D possibly TRBD1 on 6 matching bases. V lost 5 bases, J lost 5 bases, and 15 bases lay in between. CDR1 SGHTA and CDR2 FQGNSA come from the germline V gene. The CDR3 spans 14 residues. The CDR3 coding sequence is TGTGCCAGCAGCCCAGGGGCAGGGGAGGAGACCCAGTACTTC. Protein: CASSPGAGEETQYF.

This clonotype was detected only a few times. This sequence joins TRBV12-3 or TRBV12-4 and TRBJ2-3; no firm D call. The CDR3 contains 13 residues. The V end was cut by 5 bases, the J end by 4 bases, with 10 bases between. The CDR3 DNA reads as TGTGCCAGCAGTCCCGGGTTCCCAGATACGCAGTATTTT. This codes for CASSPGFPDTQYF.

This clonotype was found many times. The chain joins TRBV12-3 or TRBV12-4 to TRBJ2-7, with 7 positions matching TRBD2. The CDR3 consists of 16 residues. V was clipped by 2 bases and J by 4 bases; unmatched bases: 11. The CDR3 spells CASSLSAGRRTYEQYF. In nucleotides, the CDR3 is TGTGCCAGCAGTTTATCCGCCGGGAGGAGAACTTACGAGCAGTACTTC.

This clonotype was counted many times. The chain employs TRBV12-3 or TRBV12-4 and TRBJ2-1; 10 nucleotides align to TRBD1. The CDR3 is 15 residues long. Trimming removed 6 bases from V and 7 bases from J; junction bases left unmatched: 9. This CDR3 is CASSGRDRGLNEQFF. The CDR3 coding sequence is TGTGCCAGCAGCGGACGGGACAGGGGCCTTAATGAGCAGTTCTTC.